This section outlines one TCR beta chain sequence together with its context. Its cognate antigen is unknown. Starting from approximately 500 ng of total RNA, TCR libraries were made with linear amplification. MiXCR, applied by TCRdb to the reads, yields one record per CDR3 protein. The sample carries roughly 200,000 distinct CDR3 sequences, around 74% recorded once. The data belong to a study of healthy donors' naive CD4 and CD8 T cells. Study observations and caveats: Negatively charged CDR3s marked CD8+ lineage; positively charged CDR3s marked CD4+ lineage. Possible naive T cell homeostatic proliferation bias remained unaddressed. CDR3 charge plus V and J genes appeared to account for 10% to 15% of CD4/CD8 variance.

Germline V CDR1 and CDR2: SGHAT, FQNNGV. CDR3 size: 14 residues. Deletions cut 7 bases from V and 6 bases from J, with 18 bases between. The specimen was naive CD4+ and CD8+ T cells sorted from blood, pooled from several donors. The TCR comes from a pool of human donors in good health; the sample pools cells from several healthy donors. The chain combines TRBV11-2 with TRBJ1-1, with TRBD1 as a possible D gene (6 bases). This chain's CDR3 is CASNEGWGPPEAFF. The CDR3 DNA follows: TGTGCCAGCAACGAAGGTTGGGGGCCCCCTGAAGCTTTCTTT.